Sequencing of this TCR beta chain was carried out in a study of shared clonotypes between healthy human individuals. Notes on the study in general: The study generally estimated greater richness for naive than memory subsets.

Repertoires were generated with immunoSEQ multiplex PCR, while TCRdb's copy carries only in-frame clones and drops some. The profile covers about 600,000 clones, with around 95% appearing a single time and about 0.11% taken by the ten largest. With V trimmed by 4 bases and J by 8 bases, 9 bases remained unmatched. The CDR3 is 15 residues long. CDR1 is PRHDT, CDR2 FYEKMQ, per germline (reference sequence). This clone occurred a few times. Its antigen is unidentified. Naive CD8 isolation took CD45RO-negative cells positively selected for CCR7 and excluded terminally differentiated effector memory CD45RA+ cells.

Sequencing input: naive CD8+ T cells sorted from blood. The TCR sequence derives from a woman aged 25-40 years in good health. The chain joins TRBV13 to TRBJ2-1; 9 bases agree with TRBD1. The CDR3 loop reads CASSSPGTGMDEQFF. The CDR3 nucleotides are TGTGCCAGCAGCTCCCCCGGGACAGGGATGGATGAGCAGTTCTTC.